This T cell receptor beta chain derives from a study of blood T cell repertoires in COVID-19. The germline V and J ends were trimmed by 1 base and 2 bases, with 8 bases remaining between them. CDR1 is SNHLY, CDR2 FYNNEI, per germline. This CDR3 is built from 14 residues. Original processing notes: The assay estimated nucleated cells by amplifying reference gene primers. Sequencing was performed with immunoSEQ multiplex PCR; in TCRdb, only in-frame clones are kept and a portion is missing. V, J and clone size are those of that table, while D and trimming were read from the DNA. Seen here are some 240,000 clones, approximately 83% observed once, and the top ten hold roughly 3.1%. This clone was detected many times. Participants came from some 26 US areas, aged about 18 to 95 years.

The chain couples TRBV2 to TRBJ1-2; TRBD1 might be the D (5 bases). Sample: PBMCs or T cells enriched from blood (not recorded which). This receptor was obtained from a man between 45 and 60 years old who had recovered from COVID-19. The CDR3 spells CASSEVAGNYGYTF. CDR3 coding DNA: TGTGCCAGCAGTGAAGTAGCAGGGAACTATGGCTACACCTTC. The whole variable domain, filled in from reference TRBV2 and TRBJ1-2, reads EPEVTQTPSHQVTQMGQEVILRCVPISNHLYFYWYRQILGQKVEFLVSFYNNEISEKSEIFDDQFSVERPDGSNFTLKIRSTKLEDSAMYFCASSEVAGNYGYTFGSGTRLTVV.